These T cell receptor beta chains were read from a single sample in a study of post-analysis software for immune sequencing data. TCRdb reanalysed the PCR reads using MiXCR and keeps one entry per CDR3 protein. Of roughly 540,000 distinct CDR3 sequences in the sample, 30% to 40% were seen once. The sequenced material came from blood. The receptors were sampled from a girl aged 2 to 17 with multiple sclerosis. CDR3s leave out the opening cysteine and the closing phenylalanine or tryptophan.

cdr3_aa	v_call	j_call
SVDWAFTQY	TRBV29-1	TRBJ2-5
ASSLGAQKNEKLF	TRBV7-9	TRBJ1-4
ASSDSPATYNEQF	TRBV6-1	TRBJ2-1
SVSGGTDTQY	TRBV20-1	TRBJ2-3
AISESQVSYNSPLH	TRBV10-3	TRBJ1-6
ASTFGTSLETQY	TRBV2	TRBJ2-5
ASSAHRGGGTEAF	TRBV7-2	TRBJ1-1
ATGSQGRPEAF	TRBV19	TRBJ1-1
SARDVEGSLAKNIQY	TRBV20-1	TRBJ2-4
SVEVEGPRAF	TRBV29-1	TRBJ1-1
ASSQESPAGYGYT	TRBV4-2	TRBJ1-2
ASSFQGAAGNGYT	TRBV5-1	TRBJ1-2
ATSRDTGTERLAKNIQY	TRBV15	TRBJ2-4
ASSLNFRGQQY	TRBV5-1	TRBJ2-7
ASSVGLLVDNEQF	TRBV11-2	TRBJ2-1
ATSSPRAGEYTDTQY	TRBV15	TRBJ2-3
ASSLKGKETQY	TRBV27	TRBJ2-5
ASSQDREYYNEQF	TRBV2	TRBJ2-1
ASSSRLADTYNEQF	TRBV5-1	TRBJ2-1
ASSRGDRPNQPQH	TRBV4-1	TRBJ1-5
ASSTPASGVSAETQY	TRBV6-6	TRBJ2-5
ASSLGTRDYNEQF	TRBV6-1	TRBJ2-1
AISERTGYEQY	TRBV10-3	TRBJ2-7
ASSSRLSLARDTQY	TRBV5-1	TRBJ2-3
ASSLSGTGSNEQF	TRBV5-1	TRBJ2-1
ASSEGGKGNEQF	TRBV10-1	TRBJ2-1
ASSFIPMGRAGEETQY	TRBV5-1	-
SASDTSNEQF	TRBV20-1	TRBJ2-1
SANQGAQSWETQY	TRBV20-1	TRBJ2-5
ASSLAKEAPYEQY	TRBV7-3	-
TISDGVYNEQF	TRBV10-3	TRBJ2-1
ASSLTDRGLNTEAF	TRBV4-1	TRBJ1-1
ASSDNPGTSGYT	TRBV25-1	TRBJ1-2
ATTEDRGRDTQY	TRBV15	TRBJ2-3
ASSETRQNTGELF	TRBV2	TRBJ2-2
ASSLNQGRLF	TRBV5-1	TRBJ1-4
ASRGGGGLWELY	TRBV28	TRBJ2-7
ASSFGGVAEAF	TRBV7-9	TRBJ1-1
ASSQEGTSGGASYNEQY	TRBV3-1	-
VIRRGGTEAF	TRBV10-3	TRBJ1-1
ASRGTGGPYEQY	TRBV6-6	TRBJ2-7
ASSQDRASNEQF	TRBV5-1	TRBJ2-1
ATSSPKRAVYNEQF	TRBV15	TRBJ2-1
AIKRPGGQETQY	TRBV10-3	TRBJ2-5
ASSPSLGVQY	TRBV12-3/TRBV12-4	TRBJ2-3
SAAPRHTDTQY	TRBV20-1	TRBJ2-3
ASRGAGEYNEQF	TRBV28	TRBJ2-1
ASSQDLVADTQY	TRBV3-1	TRBJ2-3
ASSNPQGGTDTQY	TRBV18	TRBJ2-3
ASKRKQGGETQY	TRBV6-5	TRBJ2-5
ASSPLAPPEGQF	TRBV18	TRBJ2-1
SARDQRVSNTEAF	TRBV20-1	TRBJ1-1
SARLHGIVTDTQY	TRBV20-1	TRBJ2-3
ASSALENLSYEQY	TRBV2	TRBJ2-7
ASSFKATNTGELF	TRBV6-5	TRBJ2-2
ASSPTSVSTDTQY	TRBV11-2	TRBJ2-3
ASSQDGARGNQPQH	TRBV3-1	TRBJ1-5
SVDPGGFEQF	TRBV29-1	TRBJ2-1
ASSTGKSIQY	TRBV12-3/TRBV12-4	TRBJ2-4
ASSKAGTGWNEQY	TRBV6-2/TRBV6-3	TRBJ2-7